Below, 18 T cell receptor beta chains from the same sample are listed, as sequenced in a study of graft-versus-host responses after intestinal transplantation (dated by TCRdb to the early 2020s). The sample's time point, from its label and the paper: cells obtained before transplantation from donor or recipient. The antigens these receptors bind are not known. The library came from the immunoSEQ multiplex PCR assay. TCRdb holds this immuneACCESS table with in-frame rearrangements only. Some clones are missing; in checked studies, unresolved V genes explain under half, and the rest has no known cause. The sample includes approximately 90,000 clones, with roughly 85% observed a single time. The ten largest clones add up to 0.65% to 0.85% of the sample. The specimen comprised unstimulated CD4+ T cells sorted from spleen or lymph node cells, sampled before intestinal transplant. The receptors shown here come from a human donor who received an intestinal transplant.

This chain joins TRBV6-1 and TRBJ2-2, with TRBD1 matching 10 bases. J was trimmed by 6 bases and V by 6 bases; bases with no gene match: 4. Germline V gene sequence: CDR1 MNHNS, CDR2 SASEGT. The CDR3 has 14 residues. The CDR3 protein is CASRTGGEAGELFF. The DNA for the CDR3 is TGTGCCAGCAGGACAGGGGGCGAAGCCGGGGAGCTGTTTTTT.

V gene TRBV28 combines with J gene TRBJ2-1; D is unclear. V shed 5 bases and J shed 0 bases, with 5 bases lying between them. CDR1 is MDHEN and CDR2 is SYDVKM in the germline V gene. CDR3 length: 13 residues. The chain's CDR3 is CASSPRSYNEQFF. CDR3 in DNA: TGTGCCAGCAGTCCCCGCTCCTACAATGAGCAGTTCTTC.

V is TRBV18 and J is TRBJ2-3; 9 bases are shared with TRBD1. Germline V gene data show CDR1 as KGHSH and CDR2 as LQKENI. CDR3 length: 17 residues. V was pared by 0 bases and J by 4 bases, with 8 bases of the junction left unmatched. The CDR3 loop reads CASSPPNDRGISDTQYF. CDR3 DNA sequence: TGTGCCAGCTCACCACCGAATGACAGGGGGATCTCAGATACGCAGTATTTT. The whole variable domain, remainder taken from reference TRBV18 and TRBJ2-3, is NAGVMQNPRHLVRRRGQEARLRCSPMKGHSHVYWYRQLPEEGLKFMVYLQKENIIDESGMPKERFSAEFPKEGPSILRIQQVVRGDSAAYFCASSPPNDRGISDTQYFGPGTRLTVL.

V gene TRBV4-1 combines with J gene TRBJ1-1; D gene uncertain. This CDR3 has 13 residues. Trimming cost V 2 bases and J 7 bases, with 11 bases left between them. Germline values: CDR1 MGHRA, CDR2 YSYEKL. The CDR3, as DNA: TGCGCCAGCAGCCAACCGAACAGAGATGAAGCTTTCTTT. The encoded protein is CASSQPNRDEAFF.

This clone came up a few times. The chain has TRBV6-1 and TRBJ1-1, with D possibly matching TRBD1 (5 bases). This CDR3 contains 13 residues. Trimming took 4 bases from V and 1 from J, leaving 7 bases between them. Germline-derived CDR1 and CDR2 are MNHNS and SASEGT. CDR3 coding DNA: TGTGCCAGCAGTGGACAGTCGAACACTGAAGCTTTCTTT. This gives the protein CASSGQSNTEAFF.

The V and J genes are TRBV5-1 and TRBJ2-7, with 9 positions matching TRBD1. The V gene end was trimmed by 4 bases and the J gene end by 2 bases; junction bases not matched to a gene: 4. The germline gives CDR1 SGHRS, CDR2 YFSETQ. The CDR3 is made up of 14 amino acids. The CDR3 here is CASSPDRGTYEQYF. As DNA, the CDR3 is TGCGCCAGCAGCCCGGACAGGGGTACCTACGAGCAGTACTTC.

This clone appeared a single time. CDR3 loop: CASGGDVLTF. The CDR3 DNA reads TGTGCCAGCGGAGGAGACGTCCTGACTTTC. The chain is built from TRBV7-3 and TRBJ2-6; a weak D match, TRBD2 (5 bases). This CDR3 is 10 amino acids long. Trimming shortened V by 8 bases and J by 11 bases, and 7 bases separated the two germline ends. Germline CDR1 SGHTA, CDR2 FQGTGA.

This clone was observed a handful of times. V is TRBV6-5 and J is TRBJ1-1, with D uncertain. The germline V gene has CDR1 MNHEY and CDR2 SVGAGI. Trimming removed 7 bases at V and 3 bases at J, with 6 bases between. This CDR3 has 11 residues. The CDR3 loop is CASMRDTEAFF. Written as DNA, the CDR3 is TGTGCCAGCATGCGGGACACTGAAGCTTTCTTT.

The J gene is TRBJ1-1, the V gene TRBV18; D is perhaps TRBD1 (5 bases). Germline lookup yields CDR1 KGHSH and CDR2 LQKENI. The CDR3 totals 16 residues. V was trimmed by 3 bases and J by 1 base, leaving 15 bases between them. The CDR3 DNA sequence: TGTGCCAGCTCACCCTTGGACAAAATAACGAACACTGAAGCTTTCTTT. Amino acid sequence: CASSPLDKITNTEAFF.

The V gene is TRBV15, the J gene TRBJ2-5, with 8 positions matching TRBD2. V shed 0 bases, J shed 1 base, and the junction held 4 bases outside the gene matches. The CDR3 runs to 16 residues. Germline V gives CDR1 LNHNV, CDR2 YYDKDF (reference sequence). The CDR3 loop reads CATSRDRGRPQETQYF. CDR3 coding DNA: TGTGCCACCAGCAGAGATCGCGGGAGGCCCCAAGAGACCCAGTACTTC. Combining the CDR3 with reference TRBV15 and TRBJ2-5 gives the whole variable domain DAMVIQNPRYQVTQFGKPVTLSCSQTLNHNVMYWYQQKSSQAPKLLFHYYDKDFNNEADTPDNFQSRRPNTSFCFLDIRSPGLGDTAMYLCATSRDRGRPQETQYFGPGTRLLVL.

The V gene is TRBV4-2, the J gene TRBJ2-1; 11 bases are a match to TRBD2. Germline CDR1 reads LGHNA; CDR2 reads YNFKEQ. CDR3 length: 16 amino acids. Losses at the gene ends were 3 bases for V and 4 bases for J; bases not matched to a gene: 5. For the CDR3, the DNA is TGTGCCAGCAGCCATGGGACTAGCGGTTTATACAATGAGCAGTTCTTC. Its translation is CASSHGTSGLYNEQFF.

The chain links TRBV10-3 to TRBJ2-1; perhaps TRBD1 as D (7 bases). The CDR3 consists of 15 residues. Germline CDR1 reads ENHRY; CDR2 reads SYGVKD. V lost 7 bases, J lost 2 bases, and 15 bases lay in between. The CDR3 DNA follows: TGTGCCATCACCCCGGAGGGGGCCCCCTACAATGAGCAGTTCTTC. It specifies CAITPEGAPYNEQFF.

The CDR3 loop is CASTLGTGTYEQYF. CDR3 nucleotides: TGTGCCAGCACCCTGGGGACAGGGACGTACGAGCAGTACTTC. V usage is TRBV2 and J usage is TRBJ2-7, with 9 bases aligning to TRBD1. Germline V gene data show CDR1 as SNHLY and CDR2 as FYNNEI. The CDR3 spans 14 residues. V trimming: 7 bases; J trimming: 4 bases; junction bases outside the gene matches: 8.

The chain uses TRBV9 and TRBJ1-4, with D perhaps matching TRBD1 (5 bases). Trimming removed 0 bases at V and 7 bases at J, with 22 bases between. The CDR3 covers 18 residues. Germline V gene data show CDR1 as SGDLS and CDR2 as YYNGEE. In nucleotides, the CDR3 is TGTGCCAGCAGCGTAGCCACTCCAGGGCCGAAGTTAGCTGAAAAACTGTTTTTT. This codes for CASSVATPGPKLAEKLFF. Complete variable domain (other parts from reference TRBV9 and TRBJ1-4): DSGVTQTPKHLITATGQRVTLRCSPRSGDLSVYWYQQSLDQGLQFLIQYYNGEERAKGNILERFSAQQFPDLHSELNLSSLELGDSALYFCASSVATPGPKLAEKLFFGSGTQLSVL.

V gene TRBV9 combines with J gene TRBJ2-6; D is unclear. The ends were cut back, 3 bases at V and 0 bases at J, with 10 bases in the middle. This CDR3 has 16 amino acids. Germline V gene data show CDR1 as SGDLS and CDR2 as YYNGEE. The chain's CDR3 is CASSDLPGSGANVLTF. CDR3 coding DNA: TGTGCCAGCAGCGATCTACCGGGCTCTGGGGCCAACGTCCTGACTTTC.

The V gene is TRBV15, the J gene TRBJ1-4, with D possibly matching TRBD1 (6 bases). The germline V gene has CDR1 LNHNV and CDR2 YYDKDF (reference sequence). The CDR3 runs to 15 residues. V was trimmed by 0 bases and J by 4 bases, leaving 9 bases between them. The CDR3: CATSRDRTDNEKLFF. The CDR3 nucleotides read TGTGCCACCAGCAGAGATCGGACAGATAATGAAAAACTGTTTTTT.

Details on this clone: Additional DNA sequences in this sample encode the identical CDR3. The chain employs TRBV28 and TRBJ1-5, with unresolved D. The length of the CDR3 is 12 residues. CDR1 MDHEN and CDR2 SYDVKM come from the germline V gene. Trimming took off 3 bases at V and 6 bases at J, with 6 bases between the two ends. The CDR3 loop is CASSLRGQPQHF. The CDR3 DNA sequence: TGTGCCAGCAGTTTGCGGGGTCAGCCCCAGCATTTT.

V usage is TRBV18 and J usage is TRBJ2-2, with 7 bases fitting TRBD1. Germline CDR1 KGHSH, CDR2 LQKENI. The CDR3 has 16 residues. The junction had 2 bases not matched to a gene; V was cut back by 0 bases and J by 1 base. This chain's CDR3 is CASSPPTGRNTGELFF. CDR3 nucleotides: TGTGCCAGCTCACCACCGACAGGGAGGAACACCGGGGAGCTGTTTTTT.